A single sample is the source of the 27 T cell receptor beta chains below, sequenced in a study of cytomegalovirus exposure and HLA in healthy donors. With 60 Vbeta and 13 Jbeta primers, the PCR was carried out. The data were produced by immunoSEQ multiplex PCR, yet TCRdb's version contains in-frame clones alone and is incomplete. Its listing shows 130,000 to 150,000 clones. Sequencing used PBMCs. Receptor source: a man aged 40-55 years in good health and CMV-seronegative.

A word on this clone: The same CDR3 can be traced to other DNA sequences in this sample. This chain joins TRBV25-1 and TRBJ1-2; D ambiguous. CDR3 length equals 13 residues. The germline CDR1 and CDR2 sequences are MGHDK and SYGVNS. V gave up 3 bases and J gave up 2 bases, with 7 bases separating them. CDR3 sequence (DNA): TGTGCCAGCAGTGAGGGCGGGAACTATGGCTACACCTTC. Its protein is CASSEGGNYGYTF.

The CDR3 DNA reads as TGTGCCAGCAGCCCCCAGGGGGGAAGGGGCTACACCTTC. Translated: CASSPQGGRGYTF. The chain joins TRBV7-9 to TRBJ1-2, with 7 positions matching TRBD1. With 5 bases clipped from V and 8 bases from J, the junction kept 8 bases outside the gene matches. Germline V gives CDR1 SEHNR, CDR2 FQNEAQ (reference sequence). The CDR3 has 13 amino acids.

The chain recombines TRBV19 with TRBJ1-2, with TRBD1 matching over 7 bases. Germline V gene lookup returns CDR1 LNHDA and CDR2 SQIVND (reference sequence). With V trimmed by 3 bases and J by 4 bases, 5 bases remained unmatched. This CDR3 contains 14 residues. The DNA for the CDR3 is TGTGCCAGTAGTATTCGACAGGGTATCTATGGCTACACCTTC. This translates into CASSIRQGIYGYTF.

The CDR3 protein is CASSLNSGSGNTIYF. The CDR3 DNA reads TGTGCCAGCAGCCTAAACTCAGGGTCTGGAAACACCATATATTTT. V and J are TRBV5-4 and TRBJ1-3; D is perhaps TRBD1 (5 bases). CDR1 SGHNT and CDR2 YYREEE come from the germline V gene (reference sequence). Trimming stripped 4 bases from V and 1 base from J, with 12 bases between. This CDR3 spans 15 amino acids.

The CDR3 protein is CASSEAGSTGELFF. In nucleotides, the CDR3 is TGTGCCAGCAGCGAAGCGGGGAGTACCGGGGAGCTGTTTTTT. V usage is TRBV9 and J usage is TRBJ2-2; 7 bases align to TRBD2. Germline V gene data show CDR1 as SGDLS and CDR2 as YYNGEE. The CDR3 has 14 residues. Unmatched junction bases numbered 4, after V lost 3 bases and J lost 5 bases.

The chain uses TRBV5-1 and TRBJ2-3, with a possible D match to TRBD2 (6 bases). The V end was cut by 1 base, the J end by 0 bases, with 9 bases between. The CDR3 length is 15 residues. Germline CDR1 is SGHRS and CDR2 is YFSETQ. CDR3 bases: TGCGCCAGCAGCTTGACGGGGGTGAGCACAGATACGCAGTATTTT. Amino acid sequence: CASSLTGVSTDTQYF.

The chain joins TRBV7-9 to TRBJ2-7, with a tentative D call TRBD1 (6 bases). Germline CDR1 and CDR2: SEHNR and FQNEAQ (reference sequence). The CDR3 is made up of 15 amino acids. V was clipped by 4 bases and J by 0 bases, with 13 bases between them. The CDR3 reads CASSSGTPSSYEQYF. DNA for the CDR3: TGTGCCAGCAGCTCCGGGACACCAAGCTCCTACGAGCAGTACTTC.

The chain joins TRBV9 to TRBJ1-2, with a possible D match to TRBD1 (6 bases). V lost 0 bases and J 10 bases, leaving 16 bases between the germline ends. The CDR3 covers 14 residues. CDR1 and CDR2 (germline): SGDLS, YYNGEE. CDR3: CASSVVGTPMDYTF. In DNA, the CDR3 is TGTGCCAGCAGCGTAGTGGGGACACCCATGGACTACACCTTC.

CDR3 residues: CASGPWAGDVGYTF. The CDR3 coding sequence is TGTGCCAGCGGCCCCTGGGCAGGGGACGTCGGCTACACCTTC. The V and J genes are TRBV27 and TRBJ1-2, with D maybe TRBD1 (6 bases). V lost 8 bases, J lost 8 bases, and 21 bases lay in between. The germline gives CDR1 MNHEY, CDR2 SMNVEV (reference sequence). The CDR3 has 14 residues.

The chain links TRBV4-1 to TRBJ2-5, with 8 bases identical to TRBD1. After removal of 3 bases from V and 7 bases from J, the junction contained 7 bases not matched to a gene. The CDR3 extends over 14 amino acids. The germline CDR1 and CDR2 sequences are MGHRA and YSYEKL. The CDR3 DNA reads as TGCGCCAGCAGCCATAAACAGGGGGGATGGACCCAGTACTTC. Encoded protein: CASSHKQGGWTQYF.

The V and J genes are TRBV7-2 and TRBJ1-1; perhaps TRBD1 as D (6 bases). This CDR3 has 13 amino acids. V lost 4 bases and J 6 bases, leaving 12 bases between the germline ends. From germline, CDR1 is SGHTA and CDR2 FQGNSA. CDR3 loop: CASSSQGRSEAFF. For the CDR3, the DNA is TGTGCCAGCAGCTCACAGGGTAGGTCTGAAGCTTTCTTT. The full variable domain, its missing parts supplied by reference TRBV7-2 and TRBJ1-1, is GAGVSQSPSNKVTEKGKDVELRCDPISGHTALYWYRQSLGQGLEFLIYFQGNSAPDKSGLPSDRFSAERTGGSVSTLTIQRTQQEDSAVYLCASSSQGRSEAFFGQGTRLTVV.

V usage is TRBV5-1 and J usage is TRBJ2-1; 10 bases align to TRBD1. V was pared by 5 bases and J by 6 bases, with 5 bases of the junction left unmatched. Looked up from germline, CDR1 is SGHRS and CDR2 is YFSETQ. CDR3 length equals 14 residues. The CDR3 protein is CASRMGQGLNEQFF. For the CDR3, the DNA is TGCGCCAGCAGAATGGGACAGGGGCTCAATGAGCAGTTCTTC. Based on the CDR3 plus reference TRBV5-1 and TRBJ2-1, the full variable domain is KAGVTQTPRYLIKTRGQQVTLSCSPISGHRSVSWYQQTPGQGLQFLFEYFSETQRNKGNFPGRFSGRQFSNSRSEMNVSTLELGDSALYLCASRMGQGLNEQFFGPGTRLTVL.

This sequence joins TRBV5-1 and TRBJ2-2; D is unclear. Germline CDR1 and CDR2: SGHRS and YFSETQ. Trimming stripped 3 bases from V and 2 bases from J, with 5 bases between. This CDR3 region has 13 residues. The DNA of the CDR3 is TGCGCCAGCAGCTCCAGAAACACCGGGGAGCTGTTTTTT. Its translation is CASSSRNTGELFF.

This rearrangement joins TRBV4-3 to TRBJ2-5; D not certain. Trimming left V 0 bases short and J 5 bases short, with 13 bases between. Germline V gene lookup returns CDR1 LGHNA and CDR2 YSLEER. CDR3 size: 15 residues. The CDR3 nucleotides are TGCGCCAGCAGCCAAGAAGGCAGGCAGTGGGAGACCCAGTACTTC. Translation gives CASSQEGRQWETQYF.

V is TRBV2 and J is TRBJ1-5; TRBD1 agrees at 7 bases. The CDR3 extends over 14 amino acids. CDR1 SNHLY and CDR2 FYNNEI come from the germline V gene. Germline trimming cut 4 bases from V and 5 bases from J; bases unmatched to any gene: 5. This chain's CDR3 is CASSGGRGDQPQHF. CDR3 DNA: TGTGCCAGCAGTGGGGGCAGGGGGGATCAGCCCCAGCATTTT.

This chain connects TRBV7-3 to TRBJ2-3; tentative D call: TRBD2 (6 bases). The CDR3 spans 15 residues. Germline V gene lookup returns CDR1 SGHTA and CDR2 FQGTGA. V was cut by 2 bases and J by 6 bases, with 15 bases left in between. The CDR3 here is CASSLVAGPEDTQYF. The CDR3 coding sequence is TGTGCCAGCAGCTTAGTTGCGGGACCTGAGGATACGCAGTATTTT.

This rearrangement joins TRBV7-7 to TRBJ2-7; D not certain. V lost 0 bases and J lost 0, with 9 bases in between. Germline V gene data show CDR1 as SSHAT and CDR2 as FNYEAQ (reference sequence). The CDR3 is 15 residues long. The CDR3 is CASSLAESFSYEQYF. The CDR3 DNA follows: TGTGCCAGCAGCTTAGCAGAGAGCTTCTCCTACGAGCAGTACTTC.

The chain uses TRBV5-6 and TRBJ2-7; 8 bases match TRBD1. J lost 2 bases, V lost 4 bases, and 2 bases had no gene match. This CDR3 spans 13 amino acids. Per germline, CDR1 SGHDT and CDR2 YYEEEE. Here the CDR3 reads CASSRTGTYEQYF. Written as DNA, the CDR3 is TGTGCCAGCAGCAGGACAGGGACCTACGAGCAGTACTTC.

The chain is built from TRBV7-2 and TRBJ1-2; perhaps TRBD1 as D (5 bases). This CDR3 is built from 15 residues. Trimming shortened V by 4 bases and J by 7 bases, and 19 bases separated the two germline ends. Germline loops: CDR1 SGHTA, CDR2 FQGNSA. CDR3 sequence reads: CASSSTSAGTVGYTF. The CDR3 region has the DNA TGTGCCAGCAGCTCCACCTCGGCGGGGACTGTTGGCTACACCTTC. Full variable domain (remainder filled in from reference TRBV7-2 and TRBJ1-2): GAGVSQSPSNKVTEKGKDVELRCDPISGHTALYWYRQSLGQGLEFLIYFQGNSAPDKSGLPSDRFSAERTGGSVSTLTIQRTQQEDSAVYLCASSSTSAGTVGYTFGSGTRLTVV.

V gene TRBV5-1 combines with J gene TRBJ2-2; tentatively, D is TRBD2 (5 bases). This CDR3 is built from 17 residues. Germline V gives CDR1 SGHRS, CDR2 YFSETQ. V was cut by 2 bases and J by 10 bases, with 24 bases left in between. This CDR3 reads CASSLQPPGSPAAELFF. The CDR3 DNA reads as TGCGCCAGCAGCTTACAACCACCGGGATCTCCCGCGGCGGAGCTGTTTTTT.

The chain links TRBV11-2 to TRBJ2-7; D possibly corresponds to TRBD1 (7 bases). V lost 3 bases to trimming and J lost 4 bases, with 25 bases between them. The CDR3 sequence is 18 residues long. Germline loops: CDR1 SGHAT, CDR2 FQNNGV. Here the CDR3 DNA reads TGTGCCAGCAGCTTTGGCAGGGGGGCGGCTGGGGCCGCTTACGAGCAGTACTTC. Translated: CASSFGRGAAGAAYEQYF.

This sequence joins TRBV10-3 and TRBJ1-1; 7 bases map to TRBD1. From germline, CDR1 is ENHRY and CDR2 SYGVKD. There are 13 residues in the CDR3. V was clipped by 10 bases and J by 1 base; unmatched bases: 6. The DNA of the CDR3 is TGTGCCACCGCCGGGACAGAGAACACTGAAGCTTTCTTT. It translates to CATAGTENTEAFF.

This CDR3 reads CASRAGLAGGFSSYNEQFF. The CDR3 region has the DNA TGCGCCAGCCGCGCGGGGCTAGCGGGGGGTTTTAGCTCCTACAATGAGCAGTTCTTC. This chain connects TRBV5-1 to TRBJ2-1, with TRBD2 matching over 11 bases. Germline V CDR1 and CDR2: SGHRS, YFSETQ. Trimming took 7 bases from V and 0 from J; bases not matched to a gene: 15. The CDR3 has 19 residues.

Here the CDR3 reads CASSIRRGTGQETQYF. CDR3 DNA sequence: TGTGCCAGCAGCATAAGGAGGGGGACAGGACAAGAGACCCAGTACTTC. V is TRBV7-6 and J is TRBJ2-5, with TRBD1 identical over 8 bases. V lost 5 bases, J lost 2 bases, and 10 bases stayed unmatched. The CDR3 sequence is 16 residues long. Germline V gene data show CDR1 as SGHVS and CDR2 as FNYEAQ.

The chain carries TRBV4-3 and TRBJ2-7; 9 bases match TRBD1. The CDR3 totals 15 residues. Germline V CDR1 and CDR2: LGHNA, YSLEER. V lost 0 bases, J lost 4 bases, and 4 bases stayed unmatched. The CDR3 nucleotides are TGCGCCAGCAGCCAAGATTTGACAGGGGGATACGAGCAGTACTTC. It encodes CASSQDLTGGYEQYF.

The rearrangement joins TRBV5-4 to TRBJ1-2; D is uncertain. Germline V gene lookup returns CDR1 SGHNT and CDR2 YYREEE (reference sequence). The CDR3 is 14 amino acids. The ends were cut back, 0 bases at V and 3 bases at J, with 9 bases in the middle. As DNA, the CDR3 is TGTGCCAGCAGCTTGGCCTCTTCAGACTATGGCTACACCTTC. Its translation is CASSLASSDYGYTF.

V usage is TRBV19 and J usage is TRBJ1-5, with 8 nucleotides matching TRBD1. After removal of 4 bases from V and 4 bases from J, the junction contained 9 bases not matched to a gene. Germline loops: CDR1 LNHDA, CDR2 SQIVND (reference sequence). CDR3 length: 16 residues. The CDR3 loop is CASSSLRDRSNQPQHF. CDR3 nucleotide sequence: TGTGCCAGTAGTAGTCTCCGGGACAGGTCTAATCAGCCCCAGCATTTT.